These T cell receptor beta chains were read from a single sample in a study of shared clonotypes between healthy human individuals. Sequencing used immunoSEQ multiplex PCR; TCRdb keeps in-frame clones, though not all of them. Of approximately 2.1 million clones in the sample, approximately 93% are singletons; the top ten hold under 0.45%. The source material was naive CD4+ T cells from PBMCs. The receptors come from a man between 18 and 29 years old in good health. Some clones in this sample may be carry-over from other donors' samples. Both conserved end residues are part of each CDR3. The D gene is left open where the match is weak. Clone size, where shown, is once, few, many, or a class for clones that have expanded.

j_gene: TRBJ2-7; v_gene: TRBV27; abundance: once; d_gene: TRBD1; CDR3nt: TGTGCCAGCAGTACCCGCCTGACAGGGGATCACGAGCAGTACTTC; CDR3aa: CASSTRLTGDHEQYF
j_gene: TRBJ2-1; v_gene: TRBV29-1; abundance: .; d_gene: TRBD2; CDR3nt: TGCAGCGTTGTGGGGACTAGCGGGACCTCGCAGCTACGATACAATGAGCAGTTCTTC; CDR3aa: CSVVGTSGTSQLRYNEQFF
j_gene: TRBJ2-7; v_gene: TRBV6-4; abundance: .; d_gene: .; CDR3nt: TGTGCCAGCAGCCCTCGAGTAGGTCTCGAGCAGTACTTC; CDR3aa: CASSPRVGLEQYF
j_gene: TRBJ2-4; v_gene: TRBV27; abundance: .; d_gene: .; CDR3nt: TGTGCCAGCAGTCCTCGGGACCGACTATTCCAGGGCATTCAGTACTTC; CDR3aa: CASSPRDRLFQGIQYF
j_gene: TRBJ2-1; v_gene: TRBV7-2; abundance: .; d_gene: TRBD2; CDR3nt: TGTGCCAGCAGCTTACGTAGCGGGTCACAGCAGTTCTTC; CDR3aa: CASSLRSGSQQFF
j_gene: TRBJ1-2; v_gene: TRBV7-3; abundance: .; d_gene: .; CDR3nt: TGTGCCAGCAGCTTGGACCGACCCGGGAGTAACTATGGCTACACCTTC; CDR3aa: CASSLDRPGSNYGYTF
j_gene: TRBJ1-1; v_gene: TRBV11-2; abundance: .; d_gene: .; CDR3nt: TGTGCCACGGAAAGGCAGTTGAACACTGAAGCTTTCTTT; CDR3aa: CATERQLNTEAFF
j_gene: TRBJ2-2; v_gene: TRBV27; abundance: once; d_gene: TRBD2; CDR3nt: TGTGCCAGCAGTTTATTACTAGCGGGAGCCGGGGAGCTGTTTTTT; CDR3aa: CASSLLLAGAGELFF
j_gene: TRBJ2-7; v_gene: TRBV2; abundance: .; d_gene: .; CDR3nt: TGTGCCAGCAGTTCCGGGACTGCATACGAGCAGTACTTC; CDR3aa: CASSSGTAYEQYF
j_gene: TRBJ2-7; v_gene: TRBV27; abundance: .; d_gene: .; CDR3nt: TGTGCCAGCAGCCGAGGCGACAACTACGAGCAGTACTTC; CDR3aa: CASSRGDNYEQYF
j_gene: TRBJ2-1; v_gene: TRBV6-1; abundance: .; d_gene: TRBD2; CDR3nt: TGTGCCAGCACGGCTAGCGGTTCCTACAATGAGCAGTTCTTC; CDR3aa: CASTASGSYNEQFF
j_gene: TRBJ1-3; v_gene: TRBV18; abundance: .; d_gene: TRBD1; CDR3nt: TGTGCCAGCTCATTGGGACAGGCGAGCTCTGGAAACACCATATATTTT; CDR3aa: CASSLGQASSGNTIYF
j_gene: TRBJ2-2; v_gene: TRBV7-3; abundance: .; d_gene: .; CDR3nt: TGTGCCAGCAGCTTAAGAGCTTCGGCGGGGGAGCTGTTTTTT; CDR3aa: CASSLRASAGELFF
j_gene: TRBJ1-2; v_gene: TRBV2; abundance: .; d_gene: TRBD1; CDR3nt: TGTGCCAGCAGTGAAGGACAGGGGGGCTTTTGGGGCTACACCTTC; CDR3aa: CASSEGQGGFWGYTF
j_gene: TRBJ1-2; v_gene: TRBV28; abundance: .; d_gene: .; CDR3nt: TGTGCCAGCAGTTTAATGTGGGCAGGGTATGGCTACACCTTC; CDR3aa: CASSLMWAGYGYTF
j_gene: TRBJ1-1; v_gene: TRBV2; abundance: .; d_gene: .; CDR3nt: TGTGCCAGCAGTGAACAGGGTACGAACACTGAAGCTTTCTTT; CDR3aa: CASSEQGTNTEAFF
j_gene: TRBJ2-1; v_gene: TRBV14; abundance: .; d_gene: TRBD2; CDR3nt: TGTGCCAGCAGCCAAGGTGGACTAGCGGGAAGACGTAATGAGCAGTTCTTC; CDR3aa: CASSQGGLAGRRNEQFF